This T cell receptor (beta chain) was identified in a study of blood T cell repertoires in COVID-19. Trimming left V 0 bases short and J 1 base short, with 12 bases between. CDR1 LNHDA and CDR2 SQIVND come from the germline V gene (reference sequence). The CDR3 has 16 residues. This clone came up once. Clones were read by immunoSEQ multiplex PCR, and TCRdb kept only the in-frame ones, dropping some. The sample has 300,000 or so clones, 90% seen once. The gene calls are TRBV19 and TRBJ1-1, with D unresolved. This TCR was recovered from a woman aged 40 to 49 with acute or convalescent COVID-19. Sample: peripheral blood. CDR3 region: CASSIDSLTGNTEAFF. The DNA of the CDR3 is TGTGCCAGTAGTATAGATTCCCTGACTGGGAACACTGAAGCTTTCTTT.